This TCR beta chain was recorded in a study of Tregs in tolerant kidney transplant recipients. Sequencing used immunoSEQ multiplex PCR; TCRdb keeps in-frame clones, though not all of them. Of roughly 80,000 clones in the sample, around 93% were seen once. The receptor was isolated from a human donor who received a combined kidney and bone marrow transplant. The input for sequencing was Tregs from blood, taken before the transplant.

The chain's CDR3 is CSARGHPEAFF. The CDR3 DNA sequence: TGCAGTGCTAGAGGACATCCAGAAGCTTTCTTT. J is TRBJ1-1 and V is TRBV20-1; no definite D call. The V end lost 1 base, the J end lost 8 bases, and 8 bases lay between the germline ends. The CDR3 covers 11 residues. Germline CDR1 is DFQATT and CDR2 is SNEGSKA (reference sequence).